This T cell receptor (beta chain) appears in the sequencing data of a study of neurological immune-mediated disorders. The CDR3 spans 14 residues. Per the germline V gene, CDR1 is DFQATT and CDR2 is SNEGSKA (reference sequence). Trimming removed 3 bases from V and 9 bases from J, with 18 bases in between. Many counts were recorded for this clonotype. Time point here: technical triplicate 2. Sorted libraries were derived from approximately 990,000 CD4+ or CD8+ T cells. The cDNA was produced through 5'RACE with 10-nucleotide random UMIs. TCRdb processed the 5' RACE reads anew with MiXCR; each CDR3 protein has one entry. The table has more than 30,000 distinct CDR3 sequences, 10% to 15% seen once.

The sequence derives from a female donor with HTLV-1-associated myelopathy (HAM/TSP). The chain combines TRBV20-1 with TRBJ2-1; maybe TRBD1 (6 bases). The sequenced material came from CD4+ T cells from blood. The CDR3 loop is CSASTPSQGGEQFF. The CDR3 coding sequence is TGCAGTGCTAGTACCCCATCACAGGGCGGTGAGCAGTTCTTC.